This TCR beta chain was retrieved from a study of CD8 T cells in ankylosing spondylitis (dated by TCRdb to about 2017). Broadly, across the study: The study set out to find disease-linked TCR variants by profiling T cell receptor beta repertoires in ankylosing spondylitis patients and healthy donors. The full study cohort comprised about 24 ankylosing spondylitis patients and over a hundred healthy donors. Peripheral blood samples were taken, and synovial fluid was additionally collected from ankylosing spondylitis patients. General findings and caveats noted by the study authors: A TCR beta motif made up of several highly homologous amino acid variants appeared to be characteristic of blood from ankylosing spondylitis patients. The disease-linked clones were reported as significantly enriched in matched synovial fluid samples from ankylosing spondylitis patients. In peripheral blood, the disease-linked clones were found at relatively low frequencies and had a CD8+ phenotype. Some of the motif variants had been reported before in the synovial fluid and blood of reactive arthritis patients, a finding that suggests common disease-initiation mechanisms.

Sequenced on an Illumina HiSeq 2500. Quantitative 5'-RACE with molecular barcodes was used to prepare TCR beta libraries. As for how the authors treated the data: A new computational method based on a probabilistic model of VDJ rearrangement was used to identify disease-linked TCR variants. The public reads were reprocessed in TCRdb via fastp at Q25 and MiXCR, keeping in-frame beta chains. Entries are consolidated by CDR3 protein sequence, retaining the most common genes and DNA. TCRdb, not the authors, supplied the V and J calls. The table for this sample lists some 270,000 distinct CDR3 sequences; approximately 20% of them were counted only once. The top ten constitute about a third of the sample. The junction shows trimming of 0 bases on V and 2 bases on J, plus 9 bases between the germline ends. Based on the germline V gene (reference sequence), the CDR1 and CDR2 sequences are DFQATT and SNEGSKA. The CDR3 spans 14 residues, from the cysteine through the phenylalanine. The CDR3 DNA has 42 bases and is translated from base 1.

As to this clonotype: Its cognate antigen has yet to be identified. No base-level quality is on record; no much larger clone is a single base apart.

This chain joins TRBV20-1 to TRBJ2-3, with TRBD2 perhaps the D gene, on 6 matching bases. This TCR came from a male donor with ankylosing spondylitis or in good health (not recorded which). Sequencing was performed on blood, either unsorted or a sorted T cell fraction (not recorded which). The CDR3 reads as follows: CSAREPSATDTQYF. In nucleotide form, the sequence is TGCAGTGCTAGAGAGCCTAGCGCCACAGATACGCAGTATTTT.